The 13 T cell receptor beta chains given below trace back to one sample, sequenced in a study of T cell responses to AZD1222 COVID-19 vaccine. Assay: immunoSEQ multiplex PCR; the TCRdb copy retains only in-frame clones and omits some. This sample yields some 120,000 clones, of which roughly nine tenths are seen a single time; around a quarter belongs to the top ten. Here the sequenced sample was peripheral blood, taken on day 0 of AZD1222 vaccination. The origin of the receptors is an adult in good health.

J is TRBJ1-2 and V is TRBV3-1 (or the pseudogene TRBV3-2), with D possibly being TRBD1 (5 bases). V shed 1 base and J shed 4 bases, with 10 bases lying between them. The CDR3 contains 14 residues. The germline V gene encodes CDR1 LGHDT and CDR2 YNNKEL (reference sequence). CDR3 nucleotides: TGTGCCAGCAGCCAAGGAGAGGGGCCCTATGGCTACACCTTC. As protein: CASSQGEGPYGYTF.

CDR3 in DNA: TGCAGCGCCACGACTTCCACTTACAATGAGCAGTTCTTC. This translates into CSATTSTYNEQFF. This chain connects TRBV29-1 to TRBJ2-1; D ambiguous. This CDR3 has 13 residues. The V gene lost 7 bases and the J gene lost 4 bases, with 14 bases spanning the gap. Germline lookup yields CDR1 SQVTM and CDR2 ANQGSEA.

The gene calls are TRBV4-2 and TRBJ2-2, with 8 bases fitting TRBD2. This CDR3 spans 16 amino acids. The trim removed 3 bases at V and 8 bases at J, leaving 11 bases unmatched. Germline-derived CDR1 and CDR2 are LGHNA and YNFKEQ. CDR3 protein: CASSQSLSGMVGELFF. The DNA of the CDR3 is TGTGCCAGCAGCCAGAGTCTTAGCGGGATGGTTGGGGAGCTGTTTTTT.

The chain couples TRBV19 to TRBJ2-7, with TRBD2 as a possible D gene (6 bases). Germline assignment: CDR1 LNHDA and CDR2 SQIVND (reference sequence). The V end lost 4 bases, the J end lost 0 bases, and 10 bases lay between the germline ends. The CDR3 contains 14 residues. For the CDR3, the DNA is TGTGCCAGTAGTAACGGGGGTAGCTCCTACGAGCAGTACTTC. It is translated as CASSNGGSSYEQYF. Together with reference TRBV19 and TRBJ2-7, the CDR3 gives the full variable domain: DGGITQSPKYLFRKEGQNVTLSCEQNLNHDAMYWYRQDPGQGLRLIYYSQIVNDFQKGDIAEGYSVSREKKESFPLTVTSAQKNPTAFYLCASSNGGSSYEQYFGPGTRLTVT.

This chain uses TRBV9 with TRBJ1-5, with D perhaps matching TRBD1 (6 bases). The length of the CDR3 is 15 residues. CDR1 and CDR2 from the germline V gene are SGDLS and YYNGEE. With 0 bases removed from V and 6 bases from J, the gap between germline ends came to 13 bases. CDR3: CASSVDGGGSQPQHF. The CDR3 DNA follows: TGTGCCAGCAGCGTAGATGGGGGCGGAAGTCAGCCCCAGCATTTT.

The chain combines TRBV11-2 with TRBJ1-2; D is uncertain. Germline CDR1 SGHAT, CDR2 FQNNGV. With 4 bases removed from V and 4 bases from J, the gap between germline ends came to 7 bases. The CDR3 loop spans 12 amino acids. CDR3 region: CASSSDGYGYTF. CDR3 coding DNA: TGTGCCAGCAGCTCGGACGGCTATGGCTACACCTTC. Combining the CDR3 with reference TRBV11-2 and TRBJ1-2 gives the whole variable domain EAGVAQSPRYKIIEKRQSVAFWCNPISGHATLYWYQQILGQGPKLLIQFQNNGVVDDSQLPKDRFSAERLKGVDSTLKIQPAKLEDSAVYLCASSSDGYGYTFGSGTRLTVV.

The chain couples TRBV6-5 to TRBJ2-7; tentatively, D is TRBD1 or TRBD2 (5 bases each). Trimming took off 8 bases at V and 0 bases at J, with 11 bases between the two ends. The CDR3 sequence is 13 residues long. The germline gives CDR1 MNHEY, CDR2 SVGAGI. The CDR3 coding sequence is TGTGCCAGCGGGACGAAGTCCTCCTACGAGCAGTACTTC. It codes for CASGTKSSYEQYF.

The chain is built from TRBV3-1 (or the pseudogene TRBV3-2) and TRBJ2-7; the D is unclear. Germline assignment: CDR1 LGHDT and CDR2 YNNKEL (reference sequence). The CDR3 has 13 residues. V lost 3 bases, J lost 5 bases, and 11 bases lay in between. The CDR3 DNA is TGTGCCAGCAGCCAGGCGGCGCGCCACGAGCAGTACTTC. It yields the protein CASSQAARHEQYF.

This clone showed up just once. This chain joins TRBV7-2 and TRBJ1-3; TRBD1 might be the D (6 bases). Germline CDR1 and CDR2: SGHTA and FQGNSA. The CDR3 sequence is 15 residues long. The germline V and J ends were trimmed by 4 bases and 2 bases, with 12 bases remaining between them. The CDR3 sequence: CASSSRQEAGNTIYF. The CDR3 DNA reads TGTGCCAGCAGCTCTCGACAGGAGGCTGGAAACACCATATATTTT.

V usage is TRBV6-5 and J usage is TRBJ1-1, with unresolved D. The CDR3 sequence is 13 residues long. V lost 2 bases and J 4 bases, leaving 8 bases between the germline ends. Looked up from germline, CDR1 is MNHEY and CDR2 is SVGAGI. For the CDR3, the DNA is TGTGCCAGCAGTTACGGTGCGGCCACTGAAGCTTTCTTT. Its translation: CASSYGAATEAFF.

V usage is TRBV7-3 and J usage is TRBJ2-7; the match to TRBD1 covers 7 bases. The CDR3 contains 13 residues. Germline values: CDR1 SGHTA, CDR2 FQGTGA. CDR3 sequence (DNA): TGTGCTAACAGGGGACAGCTTTTCTACGAGCAGTACTTC. Its translation: CANRGQLFYEQYF. Together with reference TRBV7-3 and TRBJ2-7, the CDR3 gives the full variable domain: GAGVSQTPSNKVTEKGKYVELRCDPISGHTALYWYRQSLGQGPEFLIYFQGTGAADDSGLPNDRFFAVRPEGSVSTLKIQRTERGDSAVYLCANRGQLFYEQYFGPGTRLTVT.

The chain couples TRBV2 to TRBJ1-4; the D is unclear. The V end lost 2 bases, the J end lost 8 bases, and 9 bases lay between the germline ends. Germline V lookup: CDR1 SNHLY, CDR2 FYNNEI. This CDR3 is 13 amino acids long. The chain's CDR3 is CASSESLGEKLFF. The CDR3 region has the DNA TGTGCCAGCAGTGAATCCCTAGGGGAAAAACTGTTTTTT.

The CDR3 nucleotides read TGCGCCAGCAGCCAACAGGGGGCGCAGAAAGATACGCAGTATTTT. This encodes CASSQQGAQKDTQYF. V gene TRBV4-1 combines with J gene TRBJ2-3; 8 bases fit TRBD1. Germline V gene data show CDR1 as MGHRA and CDR2 as YSYEKL. The length of the CDR3 is 15 residues. The V gene end was trimmed by 2 bases and the J gene end by 5 bases; junction bases not matched to a gene: 6.